What follows is one TCR beta chain and its context. The record originates from a study of blood T cell repertoires in COVID-19. Study-wide context: Researchers got acute and convalescent COVID-19 samples from the United States, Italy and Spain. Sources were T cells, B-cell-depleted T cells, or PBMCs; the material itself was cDNA or gDNA.

Trimming took 0 bases from V and 2 from J, leaving 14 bases between them. The CDR3 loop spans 16 amino acids. Germline values: CDR1 LGHNA, CDR2 YNFKEQ. Original processing methods: Amplification from reference gene primers served as the basis for estimated nucleated cell counts. This table comes from immunoSEQ multiplex PCR, and its TCRdb copy is limited to in-frame clones, with some not included. V and J calls and clone size are given by that table; D and trimming were obtained from the DNA. The sample includes 150,000 to 200,000 clones, 82% of them seen just once. The material sequenced was peripheral blood. This TCR derives from a woman in her fifties or sixties with COVID-19, enrolled during active disease. The rearrangement uses TRBV4-2 and TRBJ2-7; the D gene is possibly TRBD2 (6 bases). CDR3 amino acids: CASSQELDGTAYEQYF. The DNA for the CDR3 is TGTGCCAGCAGCCAAGAGTTAGATGGGACTGCCTACGAGCAGTACTTC.